A single T cell receptor beta chain is shown here with its context. Its antigen is still unknown. Under the authors' procedure: There were no quality scores in the junction-only immunoSEQ sequences, so filtering differed. Profiling relied on immunoSEQ multiplex PCR, and the TCRdb table lists in-frame clones only, not all of them. That table furnishes V, J and clone size, whereas the DNA furnished D and trimming. The table shows approximately 2.3 million clones, with approximately 93% occurring only once. The data belong to a study of shared clonotypes between healthy human individuals. Study summary: Those who served as donors were a couple of women and a few men between the ages of 18 and 49.

Germline lookup yields CDR1 MNHEY and CDR2 SMNVEV (reference sequence). CDR3 size: 14 residues. The V and J ends lost 4 bases and 5 bases respectively, with 14 bases between them. Findings and caveats of the study: Non-shared clonotypes displayed generation probabilities falling below those of clonotypes present in all four donors.

What was sequenced was naive CD4+ T cells from PBMCs. Subset described: CD45RA+ positively selected. The receptor was derived from a man younger than 35 in good health. Some clones in this sample may be carry-over from other donors' samples. The chain links TRBV27 to TRBJ2-5; no reliable D call. CDR3 in amino acids: CASSWRRGVETQYF. The CDR3 nucleotides are TGTGCCAGCAGTTGGCGGAGAGGTGTGGAGACCCAGTACTTC.